This TCR beta chain was retrieved from a study of shared T cell receptors in the human thymus. Assay used: immunoSEQ multiplex PCR; TCRdb lists only in-frame clones, some missing. This table holds hundreds of thousands of clones, around 87% found once. With 5 bases removed from V and 0 bases from J, the gap between germline ends came to 25 bases. CDR1 and CDR2 from the germline V gene are MDHEN and SYDVKM. CDR3 length: 20 amino acids. The data also belong to a second study, concerning human thymus T cells. This second report adds: Corrective surgery for congenital heart defects was being performed on the healthy Finnish infants who were the donors. Thymic and blood repertoires appeared to display a bias in their usage of V and J genes. Reports from related research described highly overlapping thymic repertoires among unrelated individuals.

Sequenced material: thymocytes. This TCR was sampled from a boy less than two years old with a congenital heart defect. This chain uses TRBV28 with TRBJ1-4; D not resolved. Written as DNA, the CDR3 is TGTGCCAGCAGTGTGCATTCTCCAGACGGCAGCGCCTCAACTAATGAAAAACTGTTTTTT. It encodes CASSVHSPDGSASTNEKLFF.